The table lists the clone carrying this T cell receptor (beta chain) with a few counts. Its antigen is as yet unknown. The sample comes from a study of CD8 T cells in ankylosing spondylitis. Preparation of TCR beta libraries was done by quantitative 5'-RACE with molecular barcodes. MiXCR, run by TCRdb on the 5' RACE reads, gives a single entry per CDR3 protein. Of about 440,000 distinct CDR3 sequences listed, under 20% are singletons. The junction had 3 bases not matched to a gene; V was cut back by 0 bases and J by 1 base. CDR1 GTSNPN and CDR2 SVGIG come from the germline V gene (reference sequence). The CDR3 is made up of 15 amino acids. Study-level points and caveats: Within matched ankylosing spondylitis synovial fluid, disease-linked clones were reportedly significantly enriched. Existing reports had already noted some motif variants in reactive arthritis synovial fluid and blood. Peripheral blood samples showed relatively rare disease-linked clones, and these clones were CD8+. Seven to nine highly homologous variants formed a TCR beta motif that appeared characteristic of ankylosing spondylitis blood.

The TCR was taken from a male donor with ankylosing spondylitis. V gene TRBV30 combines with J gene TRBJ2-1, with 7 bases aligning to TRBD1. Sequenced: blood, either unsorted or a sorted T cell fraction (not recorded which). The CDR3 here is CAWSVKGQSYNEQFF. CDR3 in DNA: TGTGCCTGGAGTGTCAAGGGACAGTCCTACAATGAGCAGTTCTTC.